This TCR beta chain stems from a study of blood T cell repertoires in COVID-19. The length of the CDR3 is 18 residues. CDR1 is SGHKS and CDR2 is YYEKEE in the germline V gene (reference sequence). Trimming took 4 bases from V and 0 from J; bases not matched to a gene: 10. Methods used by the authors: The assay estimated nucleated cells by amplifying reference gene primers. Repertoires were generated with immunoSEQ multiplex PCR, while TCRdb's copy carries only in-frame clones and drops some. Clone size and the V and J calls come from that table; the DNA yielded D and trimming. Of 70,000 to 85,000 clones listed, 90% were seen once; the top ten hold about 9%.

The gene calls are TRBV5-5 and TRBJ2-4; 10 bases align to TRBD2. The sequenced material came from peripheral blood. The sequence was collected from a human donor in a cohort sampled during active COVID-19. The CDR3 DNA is TGTGCCAGCAGCCCGGGGACTAGCGAGACTTTAGCCAAAAACATTCAGTACTTC. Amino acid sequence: CASSPGTSETLAKNIQYF. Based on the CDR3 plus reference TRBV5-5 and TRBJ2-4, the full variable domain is DAGVTQSPTHLIKTRGQQVTLRCSPISGHKSVSWYQQVLGQGPQFIFQYYEKEERGRGNFPDRFSARQFPNYSSELNVNALLLGDSALYLCASSPGTSETLAKNIQYFGAGTRLSVL.